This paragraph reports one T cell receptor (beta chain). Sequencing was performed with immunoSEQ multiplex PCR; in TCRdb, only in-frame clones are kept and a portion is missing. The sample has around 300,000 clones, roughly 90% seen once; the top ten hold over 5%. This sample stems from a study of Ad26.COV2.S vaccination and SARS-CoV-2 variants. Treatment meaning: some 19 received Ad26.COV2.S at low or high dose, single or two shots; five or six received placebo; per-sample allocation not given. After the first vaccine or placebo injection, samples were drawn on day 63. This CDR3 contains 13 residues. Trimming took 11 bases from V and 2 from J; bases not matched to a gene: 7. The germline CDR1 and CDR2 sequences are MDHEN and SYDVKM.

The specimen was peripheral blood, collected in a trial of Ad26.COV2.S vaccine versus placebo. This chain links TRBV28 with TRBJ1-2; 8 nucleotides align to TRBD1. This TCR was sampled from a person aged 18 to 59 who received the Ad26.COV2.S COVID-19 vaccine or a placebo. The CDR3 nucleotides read TGTGCCTCGACAGGGGAGTGGAACTATGGCTACACCTTC. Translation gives CASTGEWNYGYTF.